The 17 T cell receptor beta chains given below trace back to one sample, sequenced in a study of blood T cell repertoires in COVID-19. Measured with immunoSEQ multiplex PCR; TCRdb has only the in-frame clones, and not every one. The data show approximately 210,000 clones, roughly four fifths seen once. Sequencing input: PBMCs or T cells enriched from blood (not recorded which). The receptors were sampled from a man aged 40-50 years who had recovered from COVID-19.

This clone has only one observation. The rearrangement uses TRBV2 and TRBJ1-2; TRBD1 aligns across 7 bases. This CDR3 comprises 14 residues. Germline values: CDR1 SNHLY, CDR2 FYNNEI. V lost 7 bases and J lost 8; bases outside the gene matches: 13. The CDR3 sequence: CASTSRTGYKGYTF. In nucleotides, the CDR3 is TGTGCCAGCACCTCTAGGACAGGTTATAAGGGCTACACCTTC.

This clone was seen a few times. V usage is TRBV5-6 and J usage is TRBJ2-2; perhaps TRBD1 as D (6 bases). Germline CDR1 reads SGHDT; CDR2 reads YYEEEE. Trimming removed 4 bases at V and 7 bases at J, with 17 bases between. This CDR3 has 15 amino acids. The CDR3 spells CASSPFGQGLGELFF. The CDR3 region has the DNA TGTGCCAGCAGCCCCTTCGGTCAGGGGCTCGGGGAGCTGTTTTTT.

Here the CDR3 reads CASSLNVGQGVFF. CDR3 sequence (DNA): TGTGCCAGCAGTTTGAATGTCGGACAGGGAGTTTTCTTT. The rearrangement uses TRBV12-3 or TRBV12-4 and TRBJ1-1; 8 bases are a match to TRBD1. V was pared by 3 bases and J by 13 bases, with 10 bases of the junction left unmatched. The CDR3 totals 13 residues.

The V call is TRBV2, the J call TRBJ2-1; 9 bases line up with TRBD1. Losses at the gene ends were 6 bases for V and 6 bases for J; bases not matched to a gene: 6. Per the germline V gene, CDR1 is SNHLY and CDR2 is FYNNEI. The CDR3 contains 14 residues. CDR3 region: CASRGTGNGNEQFF. CDR3 in DNA: TGTGCCAGCAGGGGGACAGGGAATGGCAATGAGCAGTTCTTC.

The V gene is TRBV3-1 (or the pseudogene TRBV3-2), the J gene TRBJ2-7, with D possibly matching TRBD1 (6 bases). The CDR3 totals 21 residues. The V and J ends lost 0 bases and 3 bases respectively, with 30 bases between them. From germline, CDR1 is LGHDT and CDR2 YNNKEL (reference sequence). The CDR3 protein is CASSQEGWSAEPSPGHYEQYF. The CDR3 region has the DNA TGTGCCAGCAGCCAAGAGGGATGGTCGGCAGAGCCTTCTCCGGGACACTACGAGCAGTACTTC.

In nucleotides, the CDR3 is TGTGCCAGCAGCTTCTTAATGAACACCGGGGAGCTGTTTTTT. It encodes CASSFLMNTGELFF. The chain combines TRBV7-3 with TRBJ2-2, with D unclear. The length of the CDR3 is 14 residues. Germline V lookup: CDR1 SGHTA, CDR2 FQGTGA. Trimming removed 3 bases from V and 1 base from J, with 6 bases in between.

V is TRBV28 and J is TRBJ1-1; D is perhaps TRBD1 (5 bases). The CDR3 covers 14 residues. Germline lookup yields CDR1 MDHEN and CDR2 SYDVKM. Trimming shortened V by 7 bases and J by 1 base, and 13 bases separated the two germline ends. The CDR3 spells CASTRQMGNTEAFF. The CDR3, as DNA: TGTGCCAGCACCAGACAGATGGGGAACACTGAAGCTTTCTTT.

CDR3 DNA sequence: TGTGCCAGCAGCCCAGAACAGGCCCAGTACTTC. This sequence encodes CASSPEQAQYF. The genes are TRBV7-8 and TRBJ2-5; tentative D call: TRBD1 (5 bases). V lost 5 bases and J 9 bases, leaving 10 bases between the germline ends. CDR1 SGHVS and CDR2 FQNEAQ come from the germline V gene. This CDR3 region has 11 residues.

The gene calls are TRBV27 and TRBJ2-1; TRBD2 matches at 8 bases. The germline V gene encodes CDR1 MNHEY and CDR2 SMNVEV (reference sequence). V was clipped by 6 bases and J by 6 bases; unmatched bases: 7. CDR3 length: 14 amino acids. CDR3 sequence (DNA): TGTGCCAGCAGGGCCCGGGGGGGAGGCAATGAGCAGTTCTTC. Its translation: CASRARGGGNEQFF.

This clone was picked up one time. The rearrangement links TRBV27 to TRBJ1-5; tentative D call: TRBD1 (6 bases). CDR1 is MNHEY, CDR2 SMNVEV, per germline (reference sequence). V lost 0 bases and J 5 bases, leaving 14 bases between the germline ends. The CDR3 length is 16 residues. CDR3 nucleotide sequence: TGTGCCAGCAGTTTATCGCCAGGGGTGAGGGATCAGCCCCAGCATTTT. It translates to CASSLSPGVRDQPQHF.

The chain couples TRBV5-8 to TRBJ2-7; TRBD2 is a possible D gene (5 bases). This CDR3 spans 13 amino acids. V lost 0 bases and J lost 8, with 12 bases in between. Looked up from germline, CDR1 is SGHTS and CDR2 is YDEGEE. The chain's CDR3 is CASSLVVGSQQYF. DNA for the CDR3: TGTGCCAGCAGCTTGGTTGTGGGGAGTCAGCAGTACTTC. Combining the CDR3 with reference TRBV5-8 and TRBJ2-7 gives the whole variable domain EAGVTQSPTHLIKTRGQQATLRCSPISGHTSVYWYQQALGLGLQFLLWYDEGEERNRGNFPPRFSGRQFPNYSSELNVNALELEDSALYLCASSLVVGSQQYFGPGTRLTVT.

The V and J genes are TRBV18 and TRBJ1-5, with D possibly being TRBD1 (6 bases). This CDR3 is 15 amino acids long. Per the germline V gene, CDR1 is KGHSH and CDR2 is LQKENI. V lost 2 bases and J 7 bases, leaving 15 bases between the germline ends. CDR3 nucleotide sequence: TGTGCCAGCTCACCAACTACAGGGCTGAACCAGCCCCAGCATTTT. Translated, it gives CASSPTTGLNQPQHF.

The V and J genes are TRBV5-5 and TRBJ2-3, with no clear D. Trimming took off 2 bases at V and 1 base at J, with 8 bases between the two ends. Germline CDR1 reads SGHKS; CDR2 reads YYEKEE (reference sequence). CDR3 length: 14 amino acids. The CDR3 sequence: CASSLLTGTDTQYF. The CDR3 region has the DNA TGTGCCAGCAGCTTATTGACTGGCACAGATACGCAGTATTTT.

The genes are TRBV6-5 and TRBJ1-1; D gene uncertain. Germline loops: CDR1 MNHEY, CDR2 SVGAGI. Trimming cost V 3 bases and J 3 bases, with 17 bases left between them. The CDR3 is 16 amino acids. The CDR3 DNA follows: TGTGCCAGCAGTTATCGAGCGACCCTCCTGGACACTGAAGCTTTCTTT. It specifies CASSYRATLLDTEAFF.

The chain joins TRBV18 to TRBJ1-6, with a weak D call TRBD1 (5 bases). The V gene's germline CDR1 is KGHSH and CDR2 LQKENI. Trimming stripped 2 bases from V and 6 bases from J, with 17 bases between. The length of the CDR3 is 17 residues. The CDR3 loop is CASSPGRAGLVNSPLHF. CDR3 DNA: TGTGCCAGCTCACCAGGCCGGGCAGGGCTCGTTAATTCACCCCTCCACTTT.

The rearrangement uses TRBV7-3 and TRBJ2-1; D is unresolved. This CDR3 comprises 15 residues. V was clipped by 2 bases and J by 0 bases, with 8 bases between them. The germline gives CDR1 SGHTA, CDR2 FQGTGA. The CDR3 protein is CASSLRGSSYNEQFF. CDR3 bases: TGTGCCAGCAGCTTACGAGGTTCCTCCTACAATGAGCAGTTCTTC. The complete variable domain, with remaining parts taken from reference TRBV7-3 and TRBJ2-1, reads GAGVSQTPSNKVTEKGKYVELRCDPISGHTALYWYRQSLGQGPEFLIYFQGTGAADDSGLPNDRFFAVRPEGSVSTLKIQRTERGDSAVYLCASSLRGSSYNEQFFGPGTRLTVL.

The rearrangement joins TRBV28 to TRBJ2-5; 7 bases are a match to TRBD2. There are 15 residues in the CDR3. The V gene end was trimmed by 5 bases and the J gene end by 2 bases; junction bases not matched to a gene: 8. Germline values: CDR1 MDHEN, CDR2 SYDVKM. The CDR3 is CASSEAGALQETQYF. CDR3 DNA: TGTGCCAGCAGTGAGGCGGGAGCACTACAAGAGACCCAGTACTTC.